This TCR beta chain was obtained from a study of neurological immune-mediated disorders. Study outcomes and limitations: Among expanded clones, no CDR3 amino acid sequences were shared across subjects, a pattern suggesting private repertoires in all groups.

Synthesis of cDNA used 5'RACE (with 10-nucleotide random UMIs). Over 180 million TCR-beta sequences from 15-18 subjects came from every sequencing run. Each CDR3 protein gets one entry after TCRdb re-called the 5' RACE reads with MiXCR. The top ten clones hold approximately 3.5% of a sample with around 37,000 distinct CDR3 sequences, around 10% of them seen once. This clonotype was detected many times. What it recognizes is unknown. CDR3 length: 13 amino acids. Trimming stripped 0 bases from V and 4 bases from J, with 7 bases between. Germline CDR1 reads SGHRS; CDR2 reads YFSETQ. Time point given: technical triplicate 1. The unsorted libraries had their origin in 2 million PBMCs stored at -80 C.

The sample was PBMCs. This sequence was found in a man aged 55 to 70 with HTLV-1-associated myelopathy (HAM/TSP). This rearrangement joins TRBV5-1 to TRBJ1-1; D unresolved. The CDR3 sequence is CASSLDPTTEAFF. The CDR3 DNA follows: TGCGCCAGCAGCTTGGATCCGACCACTGAAGCTTTCTTT. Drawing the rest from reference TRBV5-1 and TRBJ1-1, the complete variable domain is KAGVTQTPRYLIKTRGQQVTLSCSPISGHRSVSWYQQTPGQGLQFLFEYFSETQRNKGNFPGRFSGRQFSNSRSEMNVSTLELGDSALYLCASSLDPTTEAFFGQGTRLTVV.